This paragraph covers one T cell receptor beta chain sequence. This record comes from a study of shared clonotypes between healthy human individuals. The deep-level immunoSEQ assay was used. The table came from immunoSEQ multiplex PCR; TCRdb's copy has only in-frame clones and leaves some out. The sample lists under 850,000 clones, 55% to 75% seen once, with under 2% in the top ten. The V gene's germline CDR1 is MDHEN and CDR2 SYDVKM. Trimming took 2 bases from V and 0 from J, leaving 11 bases between them. This CDR3 contains 16 residues. This clonotype was obtained from a woman aged 30 to 39 in good health. The V gene is TRBV28, the J gene TRBJ1-3; TRBD1 is a possible D gene (5 bases). The sample taken for sequencing was memory CD4+ T cells sorted from blood. The subset was: CD45RA-negative fraction. DNA for the CDR3: TGTGCCAGCAGTTTAATAACAGGTTACTCTGGAAACACCATATATTTT. Protein sequence: CASSLITGYSGNTIYF. The full variable domain, with the rest looked up from reference TRBV28 and TRBJ1-3, is DVKVTQSSRYLVKRTGEKVFLECVQDMDHENMFWYRQDPGLGLRLIYFSYDVKMKEKGDIPEGYSVSREKKERFSLILESASTNQTSMYLCASSLITGYSGNTIYFGEGSWLTVV.